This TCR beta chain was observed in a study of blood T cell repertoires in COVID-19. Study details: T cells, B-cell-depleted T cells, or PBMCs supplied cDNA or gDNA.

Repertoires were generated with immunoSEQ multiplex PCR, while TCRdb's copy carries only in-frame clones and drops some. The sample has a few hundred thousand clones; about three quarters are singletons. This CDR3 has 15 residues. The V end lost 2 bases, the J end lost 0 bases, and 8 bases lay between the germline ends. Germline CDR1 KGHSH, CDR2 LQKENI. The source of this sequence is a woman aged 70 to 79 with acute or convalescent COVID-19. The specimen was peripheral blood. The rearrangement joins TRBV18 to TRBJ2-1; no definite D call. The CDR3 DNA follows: TGTGCCAGCTCACCAGCCCCTACCTCCTACAATGAGCAGTTCTTC. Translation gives CASSPAPTSYNEQFF.